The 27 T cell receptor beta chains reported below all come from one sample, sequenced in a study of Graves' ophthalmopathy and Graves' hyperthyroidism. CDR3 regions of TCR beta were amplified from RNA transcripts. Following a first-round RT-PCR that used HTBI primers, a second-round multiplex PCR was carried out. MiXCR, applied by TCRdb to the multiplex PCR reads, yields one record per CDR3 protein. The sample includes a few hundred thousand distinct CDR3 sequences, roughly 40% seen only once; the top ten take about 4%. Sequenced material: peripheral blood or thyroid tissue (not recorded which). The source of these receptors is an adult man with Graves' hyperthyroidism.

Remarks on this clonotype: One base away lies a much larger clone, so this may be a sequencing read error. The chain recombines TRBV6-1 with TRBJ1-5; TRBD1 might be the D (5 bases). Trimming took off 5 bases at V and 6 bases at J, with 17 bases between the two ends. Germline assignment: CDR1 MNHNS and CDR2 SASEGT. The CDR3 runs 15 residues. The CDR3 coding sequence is TGTGCCAGCAGTCCCCGTCAGGGCAGGCGTCAGCCCCAGCATTTT. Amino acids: CASSPRQGRRQPQHF.

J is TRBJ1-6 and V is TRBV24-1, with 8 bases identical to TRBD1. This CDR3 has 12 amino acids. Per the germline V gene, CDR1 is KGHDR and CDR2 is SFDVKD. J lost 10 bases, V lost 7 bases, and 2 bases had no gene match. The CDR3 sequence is CATRGQGSPLHF. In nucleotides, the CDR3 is TGTGCCACCAGAGGACAGGGATCACCCCTCCACTTT.

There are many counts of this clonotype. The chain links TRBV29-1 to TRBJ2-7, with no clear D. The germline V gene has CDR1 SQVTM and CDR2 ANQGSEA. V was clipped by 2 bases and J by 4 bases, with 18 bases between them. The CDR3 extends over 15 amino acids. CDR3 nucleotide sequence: TGCAGCGTTGAATTCTTGGACGGACCCGAGTACGAGCAGTACTTC. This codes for CSVEFLDGPEYEQYF.

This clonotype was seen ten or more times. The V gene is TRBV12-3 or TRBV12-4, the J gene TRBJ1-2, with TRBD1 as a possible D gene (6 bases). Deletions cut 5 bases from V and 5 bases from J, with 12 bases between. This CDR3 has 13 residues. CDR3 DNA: TGTGCCAGCAGTCTTACAGGGTGGTATGGCTACACCTTC. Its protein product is CASSLTGWYGYTF.

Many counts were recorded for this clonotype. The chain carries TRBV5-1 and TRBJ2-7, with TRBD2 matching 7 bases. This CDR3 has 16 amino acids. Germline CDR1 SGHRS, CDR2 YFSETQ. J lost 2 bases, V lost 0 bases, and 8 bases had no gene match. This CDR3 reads CASSLAELAIPYEQYF. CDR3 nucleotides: TGCGCCAGCAGCTTGGCGGAACTAGCGATCCCCTACGAGCAGTACTTC.

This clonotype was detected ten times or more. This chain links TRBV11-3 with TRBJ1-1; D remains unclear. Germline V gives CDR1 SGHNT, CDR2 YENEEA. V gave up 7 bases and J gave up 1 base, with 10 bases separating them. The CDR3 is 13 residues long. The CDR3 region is CASNTDPNTEAFF. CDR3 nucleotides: TGTGCCAGCAACACTGACCCGAACACTGAAGCTTTCTTT. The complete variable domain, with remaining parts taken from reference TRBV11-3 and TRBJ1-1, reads EAGVVQSPRYKIIEKKQPVAFWCNPISGHNTLYWYLQNLGQGPELLIRYENEEAVDDSQLPKDRFSAERLKGVDSTLKIQPAELGDSAVYLCASNTDPNTEAFFGQGTRLTVV.

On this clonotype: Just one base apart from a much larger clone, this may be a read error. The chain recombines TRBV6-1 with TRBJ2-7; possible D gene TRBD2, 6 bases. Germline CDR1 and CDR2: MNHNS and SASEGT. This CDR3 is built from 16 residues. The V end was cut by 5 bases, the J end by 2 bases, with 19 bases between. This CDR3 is CASSLVRGTEPYEQYF. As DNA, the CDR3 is TGTGCCAGCAGTTTGGTTCGGGGGACGGAACCCTACGAGCAGTACTTC.

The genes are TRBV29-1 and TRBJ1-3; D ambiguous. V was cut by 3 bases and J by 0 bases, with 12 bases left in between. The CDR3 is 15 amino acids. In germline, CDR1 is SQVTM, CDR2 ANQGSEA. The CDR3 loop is CSVEDRTFSGNTIYF. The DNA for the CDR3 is TGCAGCGTTGAGGACCGGACCTTCTCTGGAAACACCATATATTTT.

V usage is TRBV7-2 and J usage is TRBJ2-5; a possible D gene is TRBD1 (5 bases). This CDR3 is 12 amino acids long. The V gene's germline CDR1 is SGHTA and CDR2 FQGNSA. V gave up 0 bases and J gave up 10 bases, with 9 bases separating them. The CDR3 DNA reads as TGTGCCAGCAGCTTAGCGGGGCAGGGCCAGTACTTC. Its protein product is CASSLAGQGQYF. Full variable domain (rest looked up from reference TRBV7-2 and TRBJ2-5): GAGVSQSPSNKVTEKGKDVELRCDPISGHTALYWYRQSLGQGLEFLIYFQGNSAPDKSGLPSDRFSAERTGGSVSTLTIQRTQQEDSAVYLCASSLAGQGQYFGPGTRLLVL.

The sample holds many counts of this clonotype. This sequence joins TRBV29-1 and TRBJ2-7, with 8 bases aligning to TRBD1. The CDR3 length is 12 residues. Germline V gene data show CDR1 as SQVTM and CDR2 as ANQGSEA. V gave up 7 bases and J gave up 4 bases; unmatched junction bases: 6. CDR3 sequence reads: CSATDRVYEQYF. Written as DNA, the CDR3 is TGCAGCGCTACGGACAGGGTGTACGAGCAGTACTTC.

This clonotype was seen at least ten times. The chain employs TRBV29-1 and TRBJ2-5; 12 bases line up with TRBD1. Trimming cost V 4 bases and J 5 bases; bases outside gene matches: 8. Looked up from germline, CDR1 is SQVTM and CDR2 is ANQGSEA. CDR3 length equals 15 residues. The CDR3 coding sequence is TGCAGCGTTGTGCTCGGGACAGGGGGCGCGGAGACCCAGTACTTC. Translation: CSVVLGTGGAETQYF.

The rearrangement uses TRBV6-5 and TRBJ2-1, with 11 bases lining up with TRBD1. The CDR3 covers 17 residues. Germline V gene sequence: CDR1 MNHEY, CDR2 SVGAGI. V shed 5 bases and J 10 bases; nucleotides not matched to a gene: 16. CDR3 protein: CASSKAGTGGTSYEQFF. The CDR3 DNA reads TGTGCCAGCAGTAAAGCCGGGACAGGGGGGACTAGCTACGAGCAGTTCTTC.

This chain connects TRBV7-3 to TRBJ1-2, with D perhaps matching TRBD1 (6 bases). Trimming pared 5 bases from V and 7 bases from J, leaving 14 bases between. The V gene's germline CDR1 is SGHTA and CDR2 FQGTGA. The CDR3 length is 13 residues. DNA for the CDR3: TGTGCCAGCAGCCAAGGACAGTGGGGTGGCTACACCTTC. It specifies CASSQGQWGGYTF.

The CDR3: CASSVDSGGVNEQYF. DNA of the CDR3: TGTGCCAGCAGCGTAGATAGCGGGGGGGTCAATGAGCAGTACTTC. The chain employs TRBV9 and TRBJ2-1, with TRBD2 identical over 11 bases. The closer fit of TRBJ2-7 to the DNA end suggests the J call may be wrong. This CDR3 spans 15 amino acids. CDR1 and CDR2 from the germline V gene are SGDLS and YYNGEE.

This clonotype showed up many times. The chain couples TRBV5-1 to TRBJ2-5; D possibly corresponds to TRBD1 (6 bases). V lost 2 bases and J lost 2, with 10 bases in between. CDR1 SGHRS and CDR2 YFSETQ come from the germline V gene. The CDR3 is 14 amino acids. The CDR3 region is CASSLLQGQETQYF. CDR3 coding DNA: TGCGCCAGCAGCTTACTACAGGGTCAAGAGACCCAGTACTTC.

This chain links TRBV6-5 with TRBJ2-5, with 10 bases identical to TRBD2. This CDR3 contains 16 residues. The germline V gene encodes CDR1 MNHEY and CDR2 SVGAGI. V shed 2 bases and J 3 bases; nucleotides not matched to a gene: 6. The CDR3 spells CASSYDGLAVKETQYF. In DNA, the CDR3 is TGTGCCAGCAGTTACGATGGACTAGCGGTCAAAGAGACCCAGTACTTC.

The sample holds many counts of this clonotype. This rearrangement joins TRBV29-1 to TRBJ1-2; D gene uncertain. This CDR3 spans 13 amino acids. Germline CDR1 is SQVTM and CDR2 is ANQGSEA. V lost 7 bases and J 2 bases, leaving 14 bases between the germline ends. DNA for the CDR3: TGCAGCGCAACCGTGGTAGGGAACTATGGCTACACCTTC. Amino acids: CSATVVGNYGYTF.

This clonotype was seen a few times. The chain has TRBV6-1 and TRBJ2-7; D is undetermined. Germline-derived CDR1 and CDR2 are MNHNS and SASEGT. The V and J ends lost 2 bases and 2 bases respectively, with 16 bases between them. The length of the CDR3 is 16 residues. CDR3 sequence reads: CASSESWDYLPYEQYF. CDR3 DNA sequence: TGTGCCAGCAGTGAATCCTGGGATTACCTCCCCTACGAGCAGTACTTC.

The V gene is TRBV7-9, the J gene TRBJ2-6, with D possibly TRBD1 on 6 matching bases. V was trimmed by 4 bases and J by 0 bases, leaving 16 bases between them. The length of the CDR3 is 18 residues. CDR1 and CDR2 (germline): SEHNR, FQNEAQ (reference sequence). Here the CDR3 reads CASSWEWTASSGANVLTF. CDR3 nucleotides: TGTGCCAGCAGCTGGGAATGGACAGCCAGCTCTGGGGCCAACGTCCTGACTTTC.

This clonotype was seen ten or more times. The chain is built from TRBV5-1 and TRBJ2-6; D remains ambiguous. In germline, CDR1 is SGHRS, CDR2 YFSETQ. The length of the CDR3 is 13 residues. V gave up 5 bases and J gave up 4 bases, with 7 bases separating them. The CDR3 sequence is CASSPQGANVLTF. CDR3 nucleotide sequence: TGCGCCAGCAGTCCACAGGGGGCCAACGTCCTGACTTTC.

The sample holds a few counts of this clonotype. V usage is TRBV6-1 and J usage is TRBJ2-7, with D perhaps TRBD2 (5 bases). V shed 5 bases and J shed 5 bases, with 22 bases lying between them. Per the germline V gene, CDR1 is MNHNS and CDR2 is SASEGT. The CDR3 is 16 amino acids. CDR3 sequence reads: CASSPRFASSRDEQYF. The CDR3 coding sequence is TGTGCCAGCAGTCCCCGATTCGCTAGCTCCCGCGACGAGCAGTACTTC.

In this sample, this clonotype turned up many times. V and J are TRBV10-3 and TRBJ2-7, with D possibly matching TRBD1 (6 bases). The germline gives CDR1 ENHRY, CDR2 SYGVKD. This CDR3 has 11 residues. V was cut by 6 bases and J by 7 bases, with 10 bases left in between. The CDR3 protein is CAIRQGNEQYF. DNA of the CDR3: TGTGCCATCAGACAGGGTAATGAGCAGTACTTC.

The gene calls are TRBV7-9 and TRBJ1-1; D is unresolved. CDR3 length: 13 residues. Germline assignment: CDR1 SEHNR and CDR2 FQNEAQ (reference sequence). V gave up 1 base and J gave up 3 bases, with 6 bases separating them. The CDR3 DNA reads TGTGCCAGCAGCTTAGGGTCGGACACTGAAGCTTTCTTT. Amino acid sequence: CASSLGSDTEAFF.

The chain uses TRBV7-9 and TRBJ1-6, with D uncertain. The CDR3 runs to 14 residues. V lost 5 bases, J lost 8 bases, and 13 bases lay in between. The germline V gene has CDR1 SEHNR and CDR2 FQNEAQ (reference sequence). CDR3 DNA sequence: TGTGCCAGCAGCGTAGGTGGAGCGGATTCACCCCTCCACTTT. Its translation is CASSVGGADSPLHF.

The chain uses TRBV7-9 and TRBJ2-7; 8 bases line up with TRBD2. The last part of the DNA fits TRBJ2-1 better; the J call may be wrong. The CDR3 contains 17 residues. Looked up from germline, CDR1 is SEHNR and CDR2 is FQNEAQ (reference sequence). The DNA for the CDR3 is TGTGCCAGCAGCCAAGGGGCTCTAGCGGGCTCCTACAATGAGCAGTTCTTC. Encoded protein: CASSQGALAGSYNEQFF.

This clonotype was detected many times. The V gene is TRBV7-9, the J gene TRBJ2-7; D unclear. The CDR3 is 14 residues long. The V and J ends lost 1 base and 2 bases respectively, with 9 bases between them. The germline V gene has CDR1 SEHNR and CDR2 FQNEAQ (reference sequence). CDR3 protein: CASSLGWDPYEQYF. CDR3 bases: TGTGCCAGCAGCTTAGGCTGGGATCCCTACGAGCAGTACTTC.

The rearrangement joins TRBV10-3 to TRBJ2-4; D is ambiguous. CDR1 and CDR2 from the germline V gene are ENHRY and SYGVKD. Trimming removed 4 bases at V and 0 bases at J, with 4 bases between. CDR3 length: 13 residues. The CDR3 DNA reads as TGTGCCATCAGTGGGGTAGCCAAAAACATTCAGTACTTC. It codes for CAISGVAKNIQYF.